A selection of T cell receptor beta chains follows, all from one sample in a study of human T cells and chemical hapten exposure. TCRdb fed the RACE reads into MiXCR, producing one record per CDR3 protein. Of tens of thousands of distinct CDR3 sequences in the sample, 9.3% were seen once. Material: whole blood, obtained in connection with sensitization to the hapten diphenylcyclopropenone (DPC). Receptors originate from a woman aged 45-60 years with alopecia areata. Some clones in this sample may be carry-over from other donors' samples. CDR3s leave out the opening cysteine and the closing phenylalanine or tryptophan.

v_gene,j_gene,CDR3aa
TRBV12-3/TRBV12-4,TRBJ1-2,ASSLRPSARRNWNYGYT
TRBV18,TRBJ2-4,ASSLSGYQAKNIQY
TRBV27,TRBJ2-7,ASSSAGPWRYEQY
TRBV6-1,TRBJ2-2,ASSELTELNTGELF
TRBV29-1,TRBJ2-1,SVEVRAASSYNEQF
TRBV11-2,TRBJ1-6,ASSHTRERNSPLH
TRBV5-1,TRBJ2-1,ASSFSGMQGNEQF
TRBV20-1,TRBJ2-7,SARAGTSGTGEQY
TRBV20-1,TRBJ2-1,SALPPTSGRLRSYNEQF
TRBV20-1,TRBJ1-5,SASPGVAGTQPQH
TRBV29-1,TRBJ1-1,SVGRENTEAF
TRBV6-5,TRBJ2-7,ASSYSPDPSYEQY
TRBV6-5,TRBJ2-3,ASRLRGTGVMDTQY
TRBV30,TRBJ1-2,AWSIPTRRPNYGYT
TRBV5-5,TRBJ2-2,ASRDTTNTGELF
TRBV7-8,TRBJ1-5,ASSREAGHQPQH
TRBV14,TRBJ2-2,ASSQPGTTNTGELF
TRBV2,TRBJ2-1,ASRGALEQF
TRBV12-3/TRBV12-4,TRBJ2-1,ASSLETGSYEQF
TRBV5-1,TRBJ2-1,ASSLEWSSYNEQF
TRBV7-2,TRBJ2-3,ASSPQGGSADTQY
TRBV11-2,TRBJ2-1,ASSLDNFGLAGSNEQF
TRBV20-1,TRBJ2-7,SVPKRETIYEQY
TRBV7-9,TRBJ1-1,ASSRQGFTEAF
TRBV12-3/TRBV12-4,TRBJ2-3,ASSSNTDTQY
TRBV2,TRBJ2-2,ASTVISGQGYTGELF
TRBV28,TRBJ1-6,ASSSYPGGDSPLH
TRBV5-1,TRBJ2-7,ASRLGQGVYEQY
TRBV20-1,TRBJ2-1,SASLPQRGDYNEQF